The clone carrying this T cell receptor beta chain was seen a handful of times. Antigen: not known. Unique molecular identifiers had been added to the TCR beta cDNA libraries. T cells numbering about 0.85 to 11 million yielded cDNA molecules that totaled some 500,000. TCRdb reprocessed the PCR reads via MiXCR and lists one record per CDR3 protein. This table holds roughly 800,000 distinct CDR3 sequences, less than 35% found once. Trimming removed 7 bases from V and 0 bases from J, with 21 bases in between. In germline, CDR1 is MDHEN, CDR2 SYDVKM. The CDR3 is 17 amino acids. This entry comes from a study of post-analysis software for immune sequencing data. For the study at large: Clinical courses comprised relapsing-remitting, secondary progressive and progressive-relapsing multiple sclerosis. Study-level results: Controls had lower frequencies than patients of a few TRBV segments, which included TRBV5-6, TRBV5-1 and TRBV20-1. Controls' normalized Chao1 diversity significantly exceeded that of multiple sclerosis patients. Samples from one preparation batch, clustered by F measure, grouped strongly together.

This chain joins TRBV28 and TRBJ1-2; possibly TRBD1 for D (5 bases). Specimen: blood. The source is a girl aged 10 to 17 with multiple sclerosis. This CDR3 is CASTPPGSGPSNYGYTF. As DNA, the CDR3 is TGTGCCAGCACCCCCCCCGGGTCAGGGCCTTCTAACTATGGCTACACCTTC.